This is a list of T cell receptor beta chains from one sample in a study of blood T cell repertoires in COVID-19. Clones were read by immunoSEQ multiplex PCR, and TCRdb kept only the in-frame ones, dropping some. The repertoire holds some 280,000 clones, about nine tenths seen once, with around 2.9% in the top ten. The sequenced sample consisted of peripheral blood. The source of these receptors is a woman aged 25 to 39 with active or convalescent COVID-19. CDR3s include the opening cysteine and the closing phenylalanine or tryptophan. A D gene is named only where the DNA matches it firmly. Clone size is not always given. Where it is, it says once, few, many or a class for expanded clones.

V	size	J	D	DNA	CDR3
TRBV5-6	NA	TRBJ1-1	TRBD1	TGTGCCAGCAGCCCGGATCCCCCCGGGACAGGGGGGACTGAAGCTTTCTTT	CASSPDPPGTGGTEAFF
TRBV24-1	NA	TRBJ2-1	TRBD1	TGTGCCACCAGTGATTTACCGATTTGGGACAGGGGACCCAACAATGAGCAGTTCTTC	CATSDLPIWDRGPNNEQFF
TRBV15	NA	TRBJ2-1	TRBD1	TGTGCCACCAGCAGCAGGGGGACAGTTAATGAGCAGTTCTTC	CATSSRGTVNEQFF
TRBV11-3	NA	TRBJ2-7	TRBD2	TGTGCCAGCAGTTTCACTAGCGGGGGCTACGAGCAGTACTTC	CASSFTSGGYEQYF
TRBV6-1	NA	TRBJ1-1	TRBD1	TGTGCCAGCAGTACCAGACAGGGGATGAACACTGAAGCTTTCTTT	CASSTRQGMNTEAFF
TRBV10-3	NA	TRBJ1-1	TRBD1	TGTGCCATCACCCAGACAGGGATTCTCGCTGAAGCTTTCTTT	CAITQTGILAEAFF
TRBV3-1/TRBV3-2	NA	TRBJ2-1	NA	TGTGCCAGCAGCCAAGGCCTACAGCGGATTGAGCAGTTCTTC	CASSQGLQRIEQFF
TRBV30	NA	TRBJ1-5	NA	TGTGCCTGGAGTGGCTCCGGGGGAAGTAGCAATCAGCCCCAGCATTTT	CAWSGSGGSSNQPQHF
TRBV4-3	NA	TRBJ2-7	TRBD2	TGCGCCAGCAGCCAAGGGGTCGTGCGGGGGGGCGACTACGAGCAGTACTTC	CASSQGVVRGGDYEQYF
TRBV10-3	NA	TRBJ1-6	TRBD1	TGTGCCATCGGGGACAGGGATAATTCACCCCTCCACTTT	CAIGDRDNSPLHF
TRBV29-1	NA	TRBJ1-2	TRBD1	TGCAGTGGAACAGGGGGCCCTGCTAACTATGGCTACACCTTC	CSGTGGPANYGYTF
TRBV6-6	once	TRBJ2-3	TRBD1	TGTGCCAGCAGTGGGGACAGAGCTAGCACAGATACGCAGTATTTT	CASSGDRASTDTQYF
TRBV4-3	NA	TRBJ1-3	TRBD1	TGCGCCAGCAGCCAACAACCGACAGGGTATGGAAACACCATATATTTT	CASSQQPTGYGNTIYF
TRBV4-1	NA	TRBJ1-1	NA	TGCGCCAGCAGCCCGTCCCCGTTGACTGAAGCTTTCTTT	CASSPSPLTEAFF
TRBV7-8	NA	TRBJ1-4	NA	TGTGCCAGCAGCCCCCTTAGGGGTAGGGGATCGGGTGAAAAACTGTTTTTT	CASSPLRGRGSGEKLFF
TRBV7-2	NA	TRBJ1-2	TRBD1	TGTGCCAGCAGCTTAGTTACAGGGGGAAAGGATGGCTACACCTTC	CASSLVTGGKDGYTF
TRBV7-7	NA	TRBJ2-1	TRBD2	TGTGCTAGCAGCAACGGGGGGGTGGCCAATGAGCAGTTCTTC	CASSNGGVANEQFF
TRBV6-4	NA	TRBJ1-2	TRBD1	TGTGCCAGCAGTCCCGGGACAGGGGCGGATGGCTACACCTTC	CASSPGTGADGYTF
TRBV7-8	NA	TRBJ2-3	TRBD2	TGTGCCAGCAGCTTCGGATTAACTAGCGGGGGTGGCACAGATACGCAGTATTTT	CASSFGLTSGGGTDTQYF
TRBV30	NA	TRBJ1-2	TRBD1	TGTGCCTGGAGTCCAAGGGACAGCCCTAACTATGGCTACACCTTC	CAWSPRDSPNYGYTF
TRBV10-3	once	TRBJ1-1	TRBD1	TGTGCCACTAGGCAACAGGGGGCGTACACTGAAGCTTTCTTT	CATRQQGAYTEAFF
TRBV5-1	NA	TRBJ2-3	NA	TGCGCCAGCAGGGTAAGCTCAACCCGCCGAGATACGCAGTATTTT	CASRVSSTRRDTQYF
TRBV7-2	NA	TRBJ2-5	NA	TGTGCCAGCAGCCCAGGACAGCAAGAGACCCAGTACTTC	CASSPGQQETQYF
TRBV9	NA	TRBJ1-1	TRBD1	TGTGCCAGCAGCAAAGTCCGGACAGGTTCTTTGATGAACACTGAAGCTTTCTTT	CASSKVRTGSLMNTEAFF
TRBV1	NA	TRBJ1-1	NA	TGCACCAGCAGCGGAGGACAGGGGGGAACAAACTCGAACACTGAAGCTTTCTTT	CTSSGGQGGTNSNTEAFF
TRBV18	NA	TRBJ1-4	TRBD1	TGTGCCAGCTCCCCCGACAGGGGGGATGAAAAACTGTTTTTT	CASSPDRGDEKLFF
TRBV30	NA	TRBJ1-5	NA	TGTGCCTGGAGGGGGCGATGGGATCAGCCCCAGCATTTT	CAWRGRWDQPQHF
TRBV7-2	NA	TRBJ2-5	NA	TGTGCCAGCAGCCCCGGGTTGTACCAAGAGACCCAGTACTTC	CASSPGLYQETQYF
TRBV30	NA	TRBJ1-1	NA	TGTGCCTGGAGTGTCGACAGTCACACTGAAGCTTTCTTT	CAWSVDSHTEAFF
TRBV7-6	NA	TRBJ2-1	TRBD2	TGTGCCAGCAGCACCGGACTAGCGGGGCCAGATGAGCAGTTCTTC	CASSTGLAGPDEQFF
TRBV28	NA	TRBJ1-1	TRBD1	TGTGCCAGCAGTTCCGGGACAGGTCTAGAAGCTTTCTTT	CASSSGTGLEAFF
TRBV11-3	NA	TRBJ2-5	NA	TGTGCCAGCAGCTTAGTCGCGGGCCCCCAAGAGACCCAGTACTTC	CASSLVAGPQETQYF
TRBV20-1	NA	TRBJ1-2	NA	TGCAGTGCTAGAGGCGTCTATGGCTACACCTTC	CSARGVYGYTF
TRBV4-1	NA	TRBJ1-1	NA	TGCGCCAGCAGCCAAGAACAATTGAACACTGAAGCTTTCTTT	CASSQEQLNTEAFF
TRBV6-5	NA	TRBJ2-4	NA	TGTGCCAGCAGTCCAGACAGGTCGGGGAACATTCAGTACTTC	CASSPDRSGNIQYF
TRBV4-2	NA	TRBJ2-6	TRBD2	TGTGCCAGCAGCCATTCGGGCAGCGGGGGATCATCCGGGGCCAACGTCCTGACTTTC	CASSHSGSGGSSGANVLTF
TRBV7-9	NA	TRBJ2-1	NA	TGTGCCAGCAGCCTCGGGGACAATGAGCAGTTCTTC	CASSLGDNEQFF
TRBV10-3	NA	TRBJ2-7	NA	TGTGCCATCAGTGAGCTGAGCGAGCAGTACTTC	CAISELSEQYF
TRBV7-2	NA	TRBJ2-2	NA	TGTGCCAGCAGCTCCCAGGGGAACACCGGGGAGCTGTTTTTT	CASSSQGNTGELFF
TRBV7-3	NA	TRBJ1-3	TRBD1	TGTGCCAGCAGCTCTACAGGGGGAGGAAACACCATATATTTT	CASSSTGGGNTIYF